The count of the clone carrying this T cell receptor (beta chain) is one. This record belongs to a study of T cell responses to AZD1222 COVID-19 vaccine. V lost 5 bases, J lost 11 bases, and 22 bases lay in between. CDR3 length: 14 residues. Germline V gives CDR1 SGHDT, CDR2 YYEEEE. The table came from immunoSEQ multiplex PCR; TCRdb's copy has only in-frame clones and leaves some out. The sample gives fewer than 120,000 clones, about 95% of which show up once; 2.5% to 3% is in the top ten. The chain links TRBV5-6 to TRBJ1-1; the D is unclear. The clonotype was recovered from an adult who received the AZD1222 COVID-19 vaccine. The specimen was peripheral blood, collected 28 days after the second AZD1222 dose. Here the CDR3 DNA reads TGTGCCAGCAGTTATAACCGGGTCCTGCGTCATGCTTTCTTT. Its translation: CASSYNRVLRHAFF.